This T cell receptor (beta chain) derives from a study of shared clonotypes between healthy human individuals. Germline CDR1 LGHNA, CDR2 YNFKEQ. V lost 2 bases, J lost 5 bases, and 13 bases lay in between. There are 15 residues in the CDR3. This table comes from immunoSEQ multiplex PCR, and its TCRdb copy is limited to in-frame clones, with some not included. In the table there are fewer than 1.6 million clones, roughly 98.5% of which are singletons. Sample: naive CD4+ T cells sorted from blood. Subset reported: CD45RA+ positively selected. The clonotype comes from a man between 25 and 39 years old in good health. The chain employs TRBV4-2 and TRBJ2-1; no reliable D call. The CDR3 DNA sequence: TGTGCCAGCAGCCAAAGCAGACTCCCAAACAATGAGCAGTTCTTC. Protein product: CASSQSRLPNNEQFF.